Listed below are T cell receptor beta chains from one sample, sequenced in a study of cytomegalovirus exposure and HLA in healthy donors. Sequencing used immunoSEQ multiplex PCR; TCRdb keeps in-frame clones, though not all of them. The data contain about 190,000 clones, around 73% of them singletons. What was sequenced was PBMCs. These receptors were taken from a woman aged 25 to 39 in good health and CMV-seropositive. Both conserved end residues are part of each CDR3. D genes are given only for firm matches. Part of the rows lack a size; the others show once, few, many or a class for expanded clones.

D gene,V gene,J gene,clone size,CDR3 protein,CDR3 DNA
TRBD1,TRBV5-5,TRBJ2-5,once,CASSPLTGMGETQYF,TGTGCCAGCAGCCCACTGACAGGGATGGGGGAGACCCAGTACTTC
TRBD2,TRBV7-8,TRBJ2-5,-,CASSLGKGLAGGPWETQYF,TGTGCCAGCAGCTTAGGGAAGGGACTAGCGGGAGGACCGTGGGAGACCCAGTACTTC
-,TRBV9,TRBJ2-5,-,CASSVSGVQETQYF,TGTGCCAGCAGCGTATCAGGGGTCCAAGAGACCCAGTACTTC
-,TRBV15,TRBJ1-4,-,CATSRLDRPTNEKLFF,TGTGCCACCAGCAGGCTCGACAGGCCAACTAATGAAAAACTGTTTTTT
TRBD1,TRBV5-6,TRBJ1-5,-,CASSLVGQSQPQHF,TGTGCCAGCAGCTTGGTGGGACAGAGTCAGCCCCAGCATTTT
TRBD1,TRBV11-2,TRBJ2-5,once,CASSFTWSPGGRETQYF,TGTGCCAGCAGCTTTACTTGGAGCCCAGGGGGCCGGGAGACCCAGTACTTC
-,TRBV2,TRBJ1-2,few,CASHTGFYGYTF,TGTGCCAGCCACACAGGGTTTTATGGCTACACCTTC
TRBD2,TRBV5-5,TRBJ2-3,-,CASKLAGTDTQYF,TGTGCCAGCAAGTTAGCGGGAACAGATACGCAGTATTTT
-,TRBV27,TRBJ1-2,-,CASKFPGGQGYTF,TGTGCCAGCAAATTCCCGGGGGGGCAAGGCTACACCTTC
TRBD1,TRBV6-5,TRBJ2-7,-,CASRQGQYYEQYF,TGTGCCAGCAGGCAGGGACAGTACTACGAGCAGTACTTC
-,TRBV4-2,TRBJ1-1,-,CASSQEAGMNTEAFF,TGTGCCAGCAGCCAAGAAGCAGGGATGAACACTGAAGCTTTCTTT
TRBD1,TRBV5-1,TRBJ1-2,once,CASSLLATGDGGYTF,TGCGCCAGCAGCTTGCTTGCGACAGGGGACGGTGGCTACACCTTC
TRBD1,TRBV10-3,TRBJ2-7,-,CAISPTGLGSSYEQYF,TGTGCCATCAGTCCGACAGGGCTGGGGAGCTCCTACGAGCAGTACTTC
-,TRBV7-2,TRBJ2-3,-,CASSLAAVTDTQYF,TGTGCCAGCAGCTTAGCAGCGGTCACAGATACGCAGTATTTT
TRBD1,TRBV25-1,TRBJ1-2,-,CASSEDRGQLDNYGYTF,TGTGCCAGCAGTGAGGACAGGGGACAGTTGGATAACTATGGCTACACCTTC
TRBD2,TRBV18,TRBJ2-5,-,CASSPGLAGWQETQYF,TGTGCCAGCTCACCCGGGCTAGCGGGGTGGCAAGAGACCCAGTACTTC
TRBD1,TRBV27,TRBJ2-7,-,CASSSRTGDGRPYEQYF,TGTGCCAGCAGTTCAAGGACAGGGGACGGTAGGCCCTACGAGCAGTACTTC
-,TRBV6-5,TRBJ1-1,-,CASGTSGTVNTEAFF,TGTGCCAGCGGGACTTCCGGGACGGTGAACACTGAAGCTTTCTTT
TRBD1,TRBV7-2,TRBJ1-6,-,CASSLRGQQPPLHF,TGTGCCAGCAGCTTAAGGGGACAGCAACCACCCCTCCACTTT
-,TRBV7-3,TRBJ1-6,-,CASSLMGREDSPLHF,TGTGCCAGCAGCTTAATGGGCAGGGAGGATTCACCCCTCCACTTT
TRBD2,TRBV5-4,TRBJ2-1,-,CASKQSGGLHNEQFF,TGTGCCAGCAAACAGAGCGGGGGGCTCCACAATGAGCAGTTCTTC
TRBD2,TRBV14,TRBJ2-1,-,CASSQRLAGKNEQFF,TGTGCCAGCAGCCAACGGCTAGCGGGAAAGAATGAGCAGTTCTTC
TRBD1,TRBV28,TRBJ1-5,-,CASRGRGYSQPQHF,TGTGCCAGCCGGGGCAGGGGGTACTCTCAGCCCCAGCATTTT
TRBD2,TRBV5-1,TRBJ2-3,-,CASSTGLAGAGTQYF,TGCGCCAGCAGCACAGGACTAGCGGGGGCGGGTACGCAGTATTTT
TRBD2,TRBV4-1,TRBJ2-7,-,CASSHVGLADLEQYF,TGCGCCAGCAGCCACGTGGGACTAGCGGACCTCGAGCAGTACTTC
TRBD1,TRBV5-8,TRBJ1-2,-,CASSWDRGMGGYTF,TGTGCCAGCAGCTGGGACAGGGGAATGGGTGGCTACACCTTC
-,TRBV5-3,TRBJ2-2,-,CARSLARGPNTGELFF,TGTGCCAGAAGCTTGGCTAGGGGCCCGAACACCGGGGAGCTGTTTTTT
-,TRBV10-3,TRBJ2-2,-,CAISWGGGQITGELFF,TGTGCCATCAGTTGGGGCGGGGGCCAAATCACCGGGGAGCTGTTTTTT
TRBD1,TRBV27,TRBJ1-1,-,CASSPLQGADTEAFF,TGTGCCAGCAGTCCCCTACAGGGGGCCGACACTGAAGCTTTCTTT
-,TRBV4-1,TRBJ2-2,few,CASSQGTAHTGELFF,TGCGCCAGCAGCCAAGGGACAGCTCACACCGGGGAGCTGTTTTTT
TRBD1,TRBV5-4,TRBJ2-7,-,CASSSQEEGQGAYEQYF,TGTGCCAGCAGCTCCCAAGAAGAGGGACAGGGGGCCTACGAGCAGTACTTC
TRBD1,TRBV30,TRBJ1-6,-,CAWREGTAYNSPLHF,TGTGCCTGGAGGGAAGGGACAGCCTATAATTCACCCCTCCACTTT
-,TRBV18,TRBJ2-2,-,CASSRGELFF,TGTGCCAGCTCCCGCGGGGAGCTGTTTTTT